This is a list of T cell receptor beta chains from one sample in a study of blood T cell repertoires in COVID-19. The assay was immunoSEQ multiplex PCR, and TCRdb's table has in-frame clones only and misses some. The sample yields more than 300,000 clones, around 87% seen once. Specimen: peripheral blood. The receptors were gathered from a woman in her twenties or thirties with COVID-19, enrolled during active disease. The CDR3 runs from the conserved cysteine through the conserved F or W. Each record gives: V gene, J gene, clone size, D gene, CDR3 protein, CDR3 DNA. A D gene is named only where the DNA matches it firmly. Part of the rows lack a size; the others show once, few, many or a class for expanded clones.

>TRBV14|TRBJ2-5|.|TRBD1
CASSAQGWETQYF
TGTGCCAGCAGCGCACAGGGGTGGGAGACCCAGTACTTC
>TRBV7-9|TRBJ2-7|.|.
CASSLETPTYEQYF
TGTGCCAGCAGCTTAGAGACTCCTACCTACGAGCAGTACTTC
>TRBV5-4|TRBJ2-5|.|.
CASSQEAFQETQYF
TGTGCCAGCAGCCAAGAGGCGTTCCAAGAGACCCAGTACTTC
>TRBV7-8|TRBJ1-3|.|.
CASSLATVHSGNTIYF
TGTGCCAGCAGCTTAGCGACAGTACACTCTGGAAACACCATATATTTT
>TRBV19|TRBJ1-1|.|TRBD1
CASRVGQKAFF
TGTGCCAGTAGGGTGGGACAGAAAGCTTTCTTT
>TRBV11-2|TRBJ2-1|once|.
CASSSRFADYNEQFF
TGTGCCAGCAGCTCCCGTTTCGCGGACTACAATGAGCAGTTCTTC
>TRBV28|TRBJ2-1|.|.
CASTGGIYNEQFF
TGTGCCAGCACGGGCGGGATCTACAATGAGCAGTTCTTC
>TRBV2|TRBJ1-5|once|.
CASRGGGAEQPQHF
TGTGCCAGCAGGGGGGGAGGGGCTGAGCAGCCCCAGCATTTT
>TRBV6-5|TRBJ1-1|.|.
CASSPGNTEAFF
TGTGCCAGCAGCCCAGGGAACACTGAAGCTTTCTTT
>TRBV6-5|TRBJ2-7|.|TRBD1
CASLTGTGTYEQYF
TGTGCCAGCCTTACCGGGACAGGGACCTACGAGCAGTACTTC
>TRBV12-3/TRBV12-4|TRBJ2-7|.|TRBD2
CASSIGLAGQYF
TGTGCCAGCAGTATCGGACTAGCGGGGCAGTACTTC
>TRBV24-1|TRBJ1-1|.|TRBD1
CATSDGQGPNTEAFF
TGTGCCACCAGTGATGGACAGGGCCCAAACACTGAAGCTTTCTTT
>TRBV6-1|TRBJ1-5|.|TRBD1
CASSEARGWTGNQPQHF
TGTGCCAGCAGTGAAGCCAGAGGATGGACAGGGAATCAGCCCCAGCATTTT
>TRBV27|TRBJ2-7|.|.
CASSFSPGDHPYEQYF
TGTGCCAGCAGTTTTTCCCCAGGGGACCACCCCTACGAGCAGTACTTC
>TRBV7-9|TRBJ2-1|.|TRBD2
CASSLGASGGRGEQFF
TGTGCCAGCAGCTTAGGGGCTAGCGGGGGTCGCGGGGAGCAGTTCTTC
>TRBV30|TRBJ2-7|.|.
CAWSQGGEQYF
TGTGCCTGGAGTCAGGGAGGAGAGCAGTACTTC
>TRBV6-2/TRBV6-3|TRBJ2-7|.|TRBD2
CASSPGGSPYEQYF
TGTGCCAGCAGTCCCGGGGGGAGCCCCTACGAGCAGTACTTC
>TRBV5-4|TRBJ2-3|.|.
CASSSGQNTQYF
TGTGCCAGCAGCTCCGGACAGAATACGCAGTATTTT
>TRBV7-2|TRBJ1-2|.|.
CASSATAHYGYTF
TGTGCCAGCAGCGCAACAGCTCACTATGGCTACACCTTC
>TRBV2|TRBJ1-2|.|.
CASSEAPPGDHGYTF
TGTGCCAGCAGTGAAGCCCCTCCGGGGGACCATGGCTACACCTTC
>TRBV7-3|TRBJ2-1|.|.
CASSLKRVPYNEQFF
TGTGCCAGCAGCTTAAAGAGGGTACCCTACAATGAGCAGTTCTTC
>TRBV28|TRBJ2-5|.|.
CASSFETVAGETQYF
TGTGCCAGCAGTTTTGAGACAGTCGCCGGAGAGACCCAGTACTTC
>TRBV6-5|TRBJ2-3|.|TRBD1
CASSSPGQGADTQYF
TGTGCCAGCAGTTCTCCGGGACAGGGGGCAGATACGCAGTATTTT
>TRBV7-9|TRBJ2-1|.|TRBD1
CASSLGQGGGNEQFF
TGTGCCAGCAGCTTAGGACAGGGTGGCGGCAATGAGCAGTTCTTC
>TRBV23-1|TRBJ2-2|.|TRBD1
CASSHLGQGASGELFF
TGCGCCAGCAGTCACCTCGGGCAGGGGGCAAGCGGGGAGCTGTTTTTT
>TRBV5-4|TRBJ2-5|.|.
CASSLKRFQETQYF
TGTGCCAGCAGCTTGAAACGGTTCCAAGAGACCCAGTACTTC
>TRBV19|TRBJ2-1|.|.
CASSIQGFGSSYNEQFF
TGTGCCAGTAGTATACAAGGGTTCGGGAGCTCCTACAATGAGCAGTTCTTC
>TRBV7-2|TRBJ1-2|.|TRBD1
CASSERDRGGYGYTF
TGTGCCAGCAGCGAGAGGGACAGGGGTGGCTATGGCTACACCTTC
>TRBV28|TRBJ1-5|.|.
CASSLPLRDQPQHF
TGTGCCAGCAGTTTACCCCTCAGGGATCAGCCCCAGCATTTT
>TRBV10-1|TRBJ2-2|.|TRBD2
CASSELVAGGELFF
TGCGCCAGCAGTGAGTTGGTAGCGGGCGGGGAGCTGTTTTTT
>TRBV6-5|TRBJ2-7|.|TRBD1
CASSRTGNEQYF
TGTGCCAGCAGTCGGACAGGGAACGAGCAGTACTTC
>TRBV7-2|TRBJ2-2|.|.
CASSSSPGLNTGELFF
TGTGCCAGCAGCTCCTCGCCGGGACTCAACACCGGGGAGCTGTTTTTT
>TRBV7-8|TRBJ1-4|.|.
CASSLVRETLSTNEKLFF
TGTGCCAGCAGCTTAGTCAGGGAAACCTTATCAACTAATGAAAAACTGTTTTTT
>TRBV1|TRBJ1-6|.|.
CTSTPVLPSYLNSPLHF
TGCACCAGCACTCCCGTCCTACCCTCCTACCTGAATTCACCCCTCCACTTT
>TRBV28|TRBJ1-1|.|.
CASISWVRYTEAFF
TGTGCCAGCATTTCCTGGGTCAGGTACACTGAAGCTTTCTTT
>TRBV27|TRBJ1-5|.|.
CASRTRDGNQPQHF
TGTGCCAGTCGGACTAGGGACGGCAATCAGCCCCAGCATTTT
>TRBV2|TRBJ2-2|.|.
CASSAGVPGELFF
TGTGCCAGCAGTGCAGGGGTCCCAGGGGAGCTGTTTTTT
>TRBV27|TRBJ1-1|.|TRBD1
CASSIRTGGAEAFF
TGTGCCAGCAGTATCAGGACAGGGGGCGCTGAAGCTTTCTTT
>TRBV3-1/TRBV3-2|TRBJ1-6|.|.
CASSKSRNSPLHF
TGTGCCAGCAGCAAAAGCCGTAATTCACCCCTCCACTTT
>TRBV5-4|TRBJ1-6|.|.
CASSLEFVAPLHF
TGTGCCAGCAGCTTGGAATTCGTAGCACCCCTCCACTTT
>TRBV15|TRBJ2-3|.|TRBD2
CATSRDWSLAGGTDTQYF
TGTGCCACCAGCAGAGACTGGAGTCTAGCGGGAGGAACAGATACGCAGTATTTT
>TRBV23-1|TRBJ2-5|.|.
CASSQSASPAETQYF
TGCGCCAGCAGTCAATCAGCAAGCCCTGCGGAGACCCAGTACTTC
>TRBV5-1|TRBJ2-1|.|.
CASSSLTSYNEQFF
TGCGCCAGCAGCTCCCTTACCAGCTACAATGAGCAGTTCTTC
>TRBV5-4|TRBJ1-1|.|.
CASSHLRNTEAFF
TGTGCCAGCAGCCATCTAAGGAACACTGAAGCTTTCTTT
>TRBV10-3|TRBJ2-5|.|.
CAISPLHNKQETQYF
TGTGCCATCAGTCCATTACACAACAAACAAGAGACCCAGTACTTC
>TRBV29-1|TRBJ2-3|.|TRBD1
CSVGPGTGPDTQYF
TGCAGCGTTGGGCCCGGGACAGGCCCAGATACGCAGTATTTT
>TRBV18|TRBJ1-4|.|.
CASSPQEINGGEKLFF
TGTGCCAGCTCACCACAGGAAATTAATGGCGGTGAAAAACTGTTTTTT
>TRBV29-1|TRBJ2-1|.|.
CSSRSWAGVGNEQFF
TGCAGCAGTCGCAGTTGGGCAGGGGTAGGGAATGAGCAGTTCTTC
>TRBV29-1|TRBJ2-3|.|TRBD2
CSANTIPSGGGTDTQYF
TGCAGCGCCAACACAATACCTAGCGGGGGGGGCACAGATACGCAGTATTTT
>TRBV7-8|TRBJ2-7|.|.
CASSLGGLGQYF
TGTGCCAGCAGCTTAGGTGGCCTAGGGCAGTACTTC
>TRBV5-1|TRBJ2-7|.|TRBD2
CASSFYPGLAGTTPYEQYF
TGCGCCAGCAGCTTTTACCCGGGACTAGCGGGTACTACGCCATACGAGCAGTACTTC
>TRBV5-1|TRBJ2-5|.|TRBD1
CASRPGQNFQETQYF
TGCGCCAGCCGACCGGGACAGAACTTCCAAGAGACCCAGTACTTC
>TRBV14|TRBJ2-2|.|.
CASSPTAYLTGELFF
TGTGCCAGCAGCCCGACAGCCTATCTAACCGGGGAGCTGTTTTTT
>TRBV5-1|TRBJ2-1|.|TRBD2
CASSFGIAGAARAEQFF
TGCGCCAGCAGCTTCGGGATAGCGGGGGCGGCACGGGCTGAGCAGTTCTTC
>TRBV7-8|TRBJ2-1|.|TRBD2
CASSLLAGGDNEQFF
TGTGCCAGCAGCTTACTAGCGGGAGGGGATAATGAGCAGTTCTTC
>TRBV30|TRBJ1-4|.|.
CALNTGLPKKLFF
TGTGCCTTGAATACAGGGTTACCGAAAAAACTGTTTTTT
>TRBV28|TRBJ1-1|.|.
CASCFDRDTEAFF
TGTGCCAGCTGTTTCGACCGGGACACTGAAGCTTTCTTT